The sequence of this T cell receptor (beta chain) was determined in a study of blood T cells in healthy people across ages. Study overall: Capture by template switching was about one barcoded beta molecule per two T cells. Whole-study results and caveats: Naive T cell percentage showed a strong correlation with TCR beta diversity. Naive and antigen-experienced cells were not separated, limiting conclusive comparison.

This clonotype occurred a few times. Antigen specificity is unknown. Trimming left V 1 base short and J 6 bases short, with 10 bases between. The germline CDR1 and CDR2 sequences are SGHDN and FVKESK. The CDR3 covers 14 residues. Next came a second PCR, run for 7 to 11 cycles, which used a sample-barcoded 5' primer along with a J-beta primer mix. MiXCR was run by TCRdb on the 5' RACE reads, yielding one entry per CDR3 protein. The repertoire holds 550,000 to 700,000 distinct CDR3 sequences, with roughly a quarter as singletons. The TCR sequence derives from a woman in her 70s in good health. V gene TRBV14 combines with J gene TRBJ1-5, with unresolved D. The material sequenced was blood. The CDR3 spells CASSQGGFSQPQHF. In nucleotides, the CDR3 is TGTGCCAGCAGCCAAGGAGGGTTTAGTCAGCCCCAGCATTTT. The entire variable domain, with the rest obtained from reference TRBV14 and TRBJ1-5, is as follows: EAGVTQFPSHSVIEKGQTVTLRCDPISGHDNLYWYRRVMGKEIKFLLHFVKESKQDESGMPNNRFLAERTGGTYSTLKVQPAELEDSGVYFCASSQGGFSQPQHFGDGTRLSIL.